The 17 T cell receptor beta chains listed next were all sequenced from one sample in a study of siplizumab effects on memory and regulatory T cells. This table comes from immunoSEQ multiplex PCR, and its TCRdb copy is limited to in-frame clones, with some not included. The sample shows 100,000 or so clones, 85% to 95% of them seen only once. Sequences were obtained from non-Treg CD4+ T cells sorted from blood. Every receptor here comes from a human donor in good health.

This clone was seen just once. The chain couples TRBV6-5 to TRBJ2-4; D tentatively reads TRBD1 or TRBD2 (5 bases each). Germline lookup yields CDR1 MNHEY and CDR2 SVGAGI. The CDR3 extends over 13 amino acids. Between the trimmed V and J ends, which lost 9 bases and 9 bases, there was a span of 18 bases. CDR3: CASRQPPGSIQYF. DNA for the CDR3: TGTGCCAGTCGACAGCCCCCGGGGTCCATTCAGTACTTC.

V gene TRBV18 combines with J gene TRBJ1-1; maybe TRBD1 (6 bases). The CDR3 totals 13 residues. CDR1 KGHSH and CDR2 LQKENI come from the germline V gene. Trimming pared 2 bases from V and 5 bases from J, leaving 9 bases between. The DNA for the CDR3 is TGTGCCAGCTCACCATACAGGGAGACTGAAGCTTTCTTT. Residues: CASSPYRETEAFF.

This chain joins TRBV28 and TRBJ2-2, with 16 bases fitting TRBD2. CDR3 length: 19 residues. Germline-derived CDR1 and CDR2 are MDHEN and SYDVKM. The V and J ends lost 2 bases and 1 base, in that order; junction bases with no gene match: 4. Here the CDR3 reads CASSLAGLAGGQNTGELFF. In DNA, the CDR3 is TGTGCCAGCAGTTTAGCGGGACTAGCGGGAGGGCAGAACACCGGGGAGCTGTTTTTT.

The V and J genes are TRBV5-1 and TRBJ2-3; no clear D gene. Per germline, CDR1 SGHRS and CDR2 YFSETQ. Trimming took 0 bases from V and 9 from J, leaving 8 bases between them. The CDR3 runs to 12 residues. The DNA for the CDR3 is TGCGCCAGCAGCTTGGAATTAGGCACGCAGTATTTT. Encoded protein: CASSLELGTQYF.

The gene calls are TRBV14 and TRBJ2-2; D perhaps matches TRBD2 (5 bases). Trimming shortened V by 2 bases and J by 5 bases, and 12 bases separated the two germline ends. The CDR3 runs to 15 residues. The germline CDR1 and CDR2 sequences are SGHDN and FVKESK. As DNA, the CDR3 is TGTGCCAGCAGCCAATTTCGGCCGGGGACCGGGGAGCTGTTTTTT. It specifies CASSQFRPGTGELFF.

This chain's CDR3 is CASSLDHSSNSPLHF. CDR3 DNA sequence: TGCGCCAGCAGCTTGGATCACAGTTCTAATTCACCCCTCCACTTT. The chain uses TRBV5-1 and TRBJ1-6, with no clear D. Germline CDR1 SGHRS, CDR2 YFSETQ. V lost 0 bases and J lost 6, with 10 bases in between. The CDR3 is 15 residues long.

The rearrangement uses TRBV9 and TRBJ2-7; 8 nucleotides align to TRBD1. After removal of 0 bases from V and 5 bases from J, the junction contained 7 bases not matched to a gene. This CDR3 is built from 15 residues. Germline-derived CDR1 and CDR2 are SGDLS and YYNGEE. The CDR3 is CASSVATGGGDEQYF. The CDR3 nucleotides read TGTGCCAGCAGCGTAGCCACAGGGGGTGGGGACGAGCAGTACTTC.

The CDR3 DNA reads TGTGCCAGCAGCTTAGGACGGGTTAGCGGGTCTAGCACAGATACGCAGTATTTT. Its protein product is CASSLGRVSGSSTDTQYF. The chain employs TRBV11-1 and TRBJ2-3; 7 nucleotides line up with TRBD2. Trimming took 1 base from V and 0 from J; bases not matched to a gene: 10. The germline gives CDR1 SGHAT, CDR2 FQDESV (reference sequence). This CDR3 has 18 residues.

This chain connects TRBV27 to TRBJ1-1; D call uncertain. The V gene lost 7 bases and the J gene lost 1 base, with 25 bases spanning the gap. The CDR3 is 18 residues long. Germline V CDR1 and CDR2: MNHEY, SMNVEV (reference sequence). CDR3 loop: CASNLRPDRTPQNTEAFF. Written as DNA, the CDR3 is TGTGCCAGCAACCTGAGACCTGACCGCACCCCGCAGAACACTGAAGCTTTCTTT.

The rearrangement joins TRBV14 to TRBJ2-3, with a possible D match to TRBD2 (5 bases). With 4 bases removed from V and 4 bases from J, the gap between germline ends came to 24 bases. The CDR3 is 18 residues long. Germline V gene sequence: CDR1 SGHDN, CDR2 FVKESK. DNA of the CDR3: TGTGCCAGCAGCCTCTCGGAGGCCGTTGGTCCCTTTGCAGATACGCAGTATTTT. Translating it yields CASSLSEAVGPFADTQYF.

The chain has TRBV5-8 and TRBJ2-2; 9 bases are shared with TRBD1. Germline-derived CDR1 and CDR2 are SGHTS and YDEGEE. Trimming removed 5 bases from V and 5 bases from J; junction bases left unmatched: 7. This CDR3 has 15 residues. The DNA of the CDR3 is TGTGCCAGCAGTTCAGACAGGGGGTCTACCGGGGAGCTGTTTTTT. As protein: CASSSDRGSTGELFF.

The rearrangement links TRBV20-1 to TRBJ1-2, with TRBD1 identical over 7 bases. The germline V gene has CDR1 DFQATT and CDR2 SNEGSKA (reference sequence). The CDR3 spans 11 residues. V trimming: 6 bases; J trimming: 7 bases; junction bases outside the gene matches: 5. In DNA, the CDR3 is TGCAGTGCGAGCCGACAGGGTGGCTACACCTTC. Encoded protein: CSASRQGGYTF.

The chain joins TRBV7-9 to TRBJ1-1; D might be TRBD1 (6 bases). CDR1 is SEHNR and CDR2 is FQNEAQ in the germline V gene (reference sequence). The CDR3 totals 16 residues. V lost 4 bases, J lost 1 base, and 16 bases lay in between. The CDR3, as DNA: TGTGCCAGCAGCTCTAAATGGGACAAATCGAACACTGAAGCTTTCTTT. Encoded protein: CASSSKWDKSNTEAFF.

This chain uses TRBV5-6 with TRBJ1-4, with a possible D match to TRBD1 (5 bases). Germline V gene lookup returns CDR1 SGHDT and CDR2 YYEEEE. Trimming cost V 2 bases and J 10 bases, with 18 bases left between them. The CDR3 is 15 residues long. CDR3 nucleotides: TGTGCCAGCAGCTTTTCTTACGGGGGAAGCGGAAAACTGTTTTTT. It yields the protein CASSFSYGGSGKLFF.

V gene TRBV7-3 combines with J gene TRBJ2-7, with a possible D match to TRBD1 (6 bases). The CDR3 sequence is 12 residues long. Trimming took off 5 bases at V and 10 bases at J, with 15 bases between the two ends. CDR1 is SGHTA, CDR2 FQGTGA, per germline. The CDR3 reads CASSLEVGTQYF. The CDR3 nucleotides are TGTGCCAGCAGCCTTGAGGTGGGGACACAGTACTTC.

This sequence joins TRBV18 and TRBJ2-2; 8 bases fit TRBD1. The length of the CDR3 is 16 residues. V shed 3 bases, J shed 3 bases, and the junction held 6 bases outside the gene matches. The germline gives CDR1 KGHSH, CDR2 LQKENI. In DNA form, the CDR3 reads TGTGCCAGCTCACCCCGCTTGGACAGGGACACCGGGGAGCTGTTTTTT. It translates to CASSPRLDRDTGELFF.

The chain joins TRBV10-3 to TRBJ1-5, with a tentative D call TRBD1 (6 bases). This CDR3 is built from 15 residues. Germline-derived CDR1 and CDR2 are ENHRY and SYGVKD. Trimming pared 0 bases from V and 4 bases from J, leaving 10 bases between. The CDR3: CAISESTGLNQPQHF. As DNA, the CDR3 is TGTGCCATCAGTGAGTCGACAGGCCTTAATCAGCCCCAGCATTTT.